At least ten counts were recorded for the clone carrying this T cell receptor beta chain. What it binds is not known. This specimen comes from a study of spatial heterogeneity in lung cancer. Time point: sample taken at primary tumor resection. Whole RNA obtained from tumor, nontumor lung or frozen PBMC underwent sequencing without sorting. The donors comprised some 70 untreated early-stage non-small cell lung cancer patients. Study observations and caveats: Ubiquitous expanded tumor TCRs surfaced in blood more at resection than they did at follow-up.

Trimming pared 6 bases from V and 0 bases from J, leaving 17 bases between. There are 15 residues in the CDR3. CDR1 and CDR2 (germline): DFQATT, SNEGSKA (reference sequence). Each TCR cDNA molecule bore a unique molecular identifier. Via MiXCR, TCRdb re-called the 5' RACE reads, giving one row per CDR3 protein. The sample lists 36,000 or so distinct CDR3 sequences, around 5.2% seen once, with more than 25% in the top ten. The source is a female donor with early-stage non-small cell lung cancer. Sequenced material: PBMCs, taken at surgery. The rearrangement links TRBV20-1 to TRBJ1-2; no firm D call. Here the CDR3 DNA reads TGCAGTGCCACCGGACGGGTTGACTCTAACTATGGCTACACCTTC. It codes for CSATGRVDSNYGYTF.